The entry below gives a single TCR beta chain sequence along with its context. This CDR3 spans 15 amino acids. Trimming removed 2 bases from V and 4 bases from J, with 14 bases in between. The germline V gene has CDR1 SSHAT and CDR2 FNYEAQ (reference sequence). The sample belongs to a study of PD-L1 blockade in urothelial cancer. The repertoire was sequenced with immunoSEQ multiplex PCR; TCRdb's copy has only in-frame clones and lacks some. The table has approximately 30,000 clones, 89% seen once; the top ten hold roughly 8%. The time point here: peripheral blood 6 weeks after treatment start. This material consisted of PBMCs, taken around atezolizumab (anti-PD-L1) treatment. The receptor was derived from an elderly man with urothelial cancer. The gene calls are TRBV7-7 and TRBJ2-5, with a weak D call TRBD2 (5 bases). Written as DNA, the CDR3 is TGTGCCAGCAGCTTAAACCCTTTAGGGAGAGAGACCCAGTACTTC. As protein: CASSLNPLGRETQYF.